Presented here are 14 T cell receptor beta chains from one specimen sequenced in a study of CD8 T cells in ankylosing spondylitis. What these receptors recognize is not known. Study conclusions and caveats: A TCR beta motif of under 10 highly homologous variants seemed to mark ankylosing spondylitis blood.

Via MiXCR, TCRdb re-called the 5' RACE reads, giving one row per CDR3 protein. The table includes about 800,000 distinct CDR3 sequences, over 9.5% detected once. Input material: blood, either unsorted or a sorted T cell fraction (not recorded which). Receptor source: a male donor with ankylosing spondylitis.

This clonotype was observed a few times. V gene TRBV5-8 combines with J gene TRBJ1-1; D not certain. The ends were cut back, 7 bases at V and 0 bases at J, with 10 bases in the middle. Germline assignment: CDR1 SGHTS and CDR2 YDEGEE. There are 13 residues in the CDR3. This CDR3 reads CASRVLMNTEAFF. The CDR3 nucleotides read TGTGCCAGCCGTGTCCTAATGAACACTGAAGCTTTCTTT. Supplemented by reference TRBV5-8 and TRBJ1-1, the full variable domain reads EAGVTQSPTHLIKTRGQQATLRCSPISGHTSVYWYQQALGLGLQFLLWYDEGEERNRGNFPPRFSGRQFPNYSSELNVNALELEDSALYLCASRVLMNTEAFFGQGTRLTVV.

This clonotype appeared a few times. The V gene is TRBV4-2, the J gene TRBJ2-5, with D tentatively TRBD1 (6 bases). The CDR3 sequence is 16 residues long. Between the trimmed V and J ends, which lost 0 bases and 5 bases, there was a span of 16 bases. Germline-derived CDR1 and CDR2 are LGHNA and YNFKEQ. The CDR3 region is CASSQDLVGAGETQYF. The CDR3 DNA reads TGTGCCAGCAGCCAAGATCTTGTGGGGGCTGGGGAGACCCAGTACTTC.

V gene TRBV5-1 combines with J gene TRBJ2-2; D could derive from TRBD1 or TRBD2 (5 bases each). V was pared by 3 bases and J by 0 bases, with 9 bases between. This CDR3 spans 15 amino acids. CDR1 SGHRS and CDR2 YFSETQ come from the germline V gene. The DNA of the CDR3 is TGCGCCAGCAGCTGGGACGGCGCGAACACCGGGGAGCTGTTTTTT. Amino acids: CASSWDGANTGELFF.

The chain is built from TRBV4-2 and TRBJ2-7, with TRBD1 matching over 7 bases. Trimming cost V 0 bases and J 4 bases; bases outside gene matches: 9. This CDR3 region has 16 residues. CDR1 and CDR2 (germline): LGHNA, YNFKEQ. This CDR3 reads CASSQDLRPGGYEQYF. The CDR3 DNA reads as TGTGCCAGCAGCCAAGATCTCCGGCCAGGGGGATACGAGCAGTACTTC.

This clonotype was observed a few times. CDR3 in DNA: TGTGCCAGCAGTTTCTCAAGGACAGGTCCCACGCATTTT. Amino acid sequence: CASSFSRTGPTHF. The chain joins TRBV12-3 or TRBV12-4 to TRBJ1-5; 7 positions match TRBD1. The CDR3 loop spans 13 amino acids. Trimming at V came to 3 bases and at J to 15 bases, leaving 11 bases not matched to a gene.

This clonotype was seen more than once but under ten times. The genes are TRBV5-1 and TRBJ2-7; perhaps TRBD2 as D (5 bases). V was trimmed by 2 bases and J by 3 bases, leaving 9 bases between them. CDR3 length: 13 amino acids. Germline lookup yields CDR1 SGHRS and CDR2 YFSETQ. The CDR3: CASSFGRDYEQYF. CDR3 DNA sequence: TGCGCCAGCAGCTTCGGTCGGGACTACGAGCAGTACTTC.

This clonotype was observed a few times. V usage is TRBV5-1 and J usage is TRBJ2-7; 7 nucleotides match TRBD1. The CDR3 is made up of 14 amino acids. Unmatched junction bases numbered 5, after V lost 3 bases and J lost 2 bases. Germline lookup yields CDR1 SGHRS and CDR2 YFSETQ. CDR3 nucleotides: TGCGCCAGCAGCTCTACAGGGGCCCCCTACGAGCAGTACTTC. It translates to CASSSTGAPYEQYF.

Comment on this clonotype: A read error is possible here, since a much larger clone lies one base away. The V and J genes are TRBV9 and TRBJ1-2; D is unclear. Trimming took 5 bases from V and 0 from J, leaving 11 bases between them. The CDR3 consists of 14 residues. Germline loops: CDR1 SGDLS, CDR2 YYNGEE. The CDR3 bases are TGTGCCAGCAGACGTATAATATCTAACTATGGCTACACCTTC. This sequence encodes CASRRIISNYGYTF. The full variable domain, rest sourced from reference TRBV9 and TRBJ1-2, is DSGVTQTPKHLITATGQRVTLRCSPRSGDLSVYWYQQSLDQGLQFLIQYYNGEERAKGNILERFSAQQFPDLHSELNLSSLELGDSALYFCASRRIISNYGYTFGSGTRLTVV.

The V and J genes are TRBV20-1 and TRBJ2-5; 14 bases fit TRBD2. The ends lost 5 bases at V and 2 bases at J; junction bases unmatched: 7. The CDR3 has 16 amino acids. Germline CDR1 and CDR2: DFQATT and SNEGSKA (reference sequence). In DNA, the CDR3 is TGCAGTGCTTCGACTAGCGGGGGGGCCGGGCAAGAGACCCAGTACTTC. As protein: CSASTSGGAGQETQYF.

This clonotype was found a few times. The CDR3, as DNA: TGCAGTGCTAGAGAGTATACTGGCTACACCTTC. Encoded protein: CSAREYTGYTF. The chain employs TRBV20-1 and TRBJ1-2; D unclear. V lost 0 bases, J lost 7 bases, and 6 bases lay in between. The germline V gene encodes CDR1 DFQATT and CDR2 SNEGSKA (reference sequence). This CDR3 comprises 11 residues.

The rearrangement uses TRBV5-1 and TRBJ2-5; D ambiguous. Looked up from germline, CDR1 is SGHRS and CDR2 is YFSETQ. V dropped 0 bases and J dropped 5 bases, with 11 bases sitting between them. The CDR3 extends over 14 amino acids. CDR3 DNA: TGCGCCAGCAGCTTGGGTGCCGGGTGGGAGACCCAGTACTTC. Residues: CASSLGAGWETQYF.

This clonotype has just a few counts. This chain links TRBV9 with TRBJ2-1; possibly TRBD1 for D (6 bases). CDR3 size: 14 residues. Germline V CDR1 and CDR2: SGDLS, YYNGEE. Trimming cost V 2 bases and J 9 bases, with 15 bases left between them. Here the CDR3 reads CASSVQTGASEQFF. CDR3 nucleotide sequence: TGTGCCAGCAGCGTCCAGACAGGTGCCAGTGAGCAGTTCTTC.

The CDR3 is CASSYVGSMNTEAFF. The DNA for the CDR3 is TGTGCCAGCAGTTACGTAGGCAGCATGAACACTGAAGCTTTCTTT. The J gene is TRBJ1-1, the V gene TRBV7-2, with D unclear. This CDR3 spans 15 amino acids. Trimming pared 6 bases from V and 0 bases from J, leaving 14 bases between. CDR1 SGHTA and CDR2 FQGNSA come from the germline V gene.

This clonotype was detected a few times. The J gene is TRBJ1-4, the V gene TRBV18; TRBD1 agrees at 7 bases. Trimming cost V 4 bases and J 7 bases; bases outside gene matches: 12. This CDR3 comprises 16 residues. Germline CDR1 and CDR2: KGHSH and LQKENI. In DNA form, the CDR3 reads TGTGCCAGCTCACTAAAGTACCGGGACAGCCCTGAAAAACTGTTTTTT. This sequence encodes CASSLKYRDSPEKLFF.